This T cell receptor (beta chain) was identified during a study of T-cell memory formation after mild COVID-19. The 5'RACE method, run with constant-segment primers, produced TCR alpha and TCR beta cDNA libraries (carrying sample barcodes and UMIs). TCRdb called the 5' RACE reads again in MiXCR, with one record for every CDR3 protein. The sample consists of tens of thousands of distinct CDR3 sequences, about 15% of them appearing once. With 4 bases removed from V and 0 bases from J, the gap between germline ends came to 7 bases. CDR3 length: 13 residues. The germline CDR1 and CDR2 sequences are SGHRS and YFSETQ.

The sequencing input was PBMCs or a T cell subset sorted from them (not recorded which). The TCR comes from an adult woman who had mild COVID-19 (a few samples of this study predate the infection). Cell type and time point are not known. The rearrangement uses TRBV5-1 and TRBJ1-1; D unresolved. CDR3 coding DNA: TGCGCCAGCAGCCCCGCACTGAACACTGAAGCTTTCTTT. The encoded protein is CASSPALNTEAFF.